This T cell receptor beta chain was identified in a study of T-cell reconstitution after alpha-beta-depleted transplantation in children (dated by TCRdb to the mid-2010s). Regarding the study in general: The study quantitatively tracked T-cell immune reconstitution after TCRalphabeta/CD19-depleted allogeneic hematopoietic cell transplantation in children using TCR repertoire profiling. Results and caveats for the whole study, not just this receptor: Over subsequent months, a decline in hyperexpanded clone frequencies was noted, and after one year, T-cell counts and TCRbeta diversity were mostly ascribed to newly produced T cells. The apparently early alphabetaT-cell count recovery about two months after transplant was reportedly dependent on only several hundred rapidly expanded clones derived from non-depleted graft cells. In some patients, the high TCRbeta diversity seen at day 60 was put down to recipient T cells and intrathymic progenitors that had survived conditioning.

Counted from cysteine to phenylalanine, this CDR3 has 12 amino acids. Kept here is only the CDR3 DNA, which spans 36 bases and is read in frame from base 1. The junction shows trimming of 5 bases on V and 5 bases on J, plus 8 bases between the germline ends. CDR1 and CDR2 are drawn from the germline V gene: WSHSY, SAAADI. In the paper's terms, the treatment or condition label means: allogeneic hematopoietic cell transplantation with graft depleted of TCRalphabeta T cells and CD19 B cells. The children who served as transplant recipients had been given grafts of TCRalphabeta/CD19-depleted allogeneic hematopoietic cells. In this sample, this clonotype turned up many times. Its target antigen remains unknown. The record has no base qualities; no much larger clone is one base away. Libraries were made using PCR. The instrument given in TCRdb is Illumina HiSeq 2500. TCR libraries were prepared with molecular barcoding, using unique molecular identifiers to normalize TCRbeta repertoire quantification. Starting from the raw public reads, TCRdb applied fastp trimming at Q25, assembled clones with MiXCR and retained in-frame beta chains. Rows with a matching CDR3 protein are joined into one entry that keeps the most common DNA and genes. This sample holds 200,000 to 250,000 distinct CDR3 sequences; approximately 11% were observed only once. The top ten hold under 30% of the sample.

The sample was PBMCs, taken before TCRalphabeta/CD19-depleted stem cell transplant. The chain is assembled from TRBV10-2 and TRBJ2-3; the D gene cannot be named for sure. This receptor was obtained from a child younger than two with acute myeloid leukemia, due to receive a stem cell transplant. The DNA sequence is given as TGCGCCAGCAGTTCCGCCCTAGATACGCAGTATTTT. Translation gives CASSSALDTQYF.